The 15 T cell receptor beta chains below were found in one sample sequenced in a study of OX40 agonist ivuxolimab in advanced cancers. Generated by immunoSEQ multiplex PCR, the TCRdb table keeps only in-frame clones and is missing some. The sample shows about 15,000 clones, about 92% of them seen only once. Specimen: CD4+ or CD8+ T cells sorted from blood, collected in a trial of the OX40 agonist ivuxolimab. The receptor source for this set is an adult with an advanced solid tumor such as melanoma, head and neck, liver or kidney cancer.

The CDR3 protein is CASSFDRVGYGYTF. DNA of the CDR3: TGTGCCAGCAGCTTCGACAGGGTCGGCTATGGCTACACCTTC. The V gene is TRBV11-1, the J gene TRBJ1-2; 7 nucleotides line up with TRBD1. V lost 3 bases and J lost 4; bases outside the gene matches: 5. CDR3 size: 14 residues. Germline-derived CDR1 and CDR2 are SGHAT and FQDESV (reference sequence).

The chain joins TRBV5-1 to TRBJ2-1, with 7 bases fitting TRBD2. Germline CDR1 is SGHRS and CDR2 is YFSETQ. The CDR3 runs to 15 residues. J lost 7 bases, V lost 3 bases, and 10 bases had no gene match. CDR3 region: CASSWAAGMGNEQFF. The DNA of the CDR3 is TGCGCCAGCAGCTGGGCAGCGGGAATGGGAAATGAGCAGTTCTTC. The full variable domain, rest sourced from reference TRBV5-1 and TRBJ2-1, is KAGVTQTPRYLIKTRGQQVTLSCSPISGHRSVSWYQQTPGQGLQFLFEYFSETQRNKGNFPGRFSGRQFSNSRSEMNVSTLELGDSALYLCASSWAAGMGNEQFFGPGTRLTVL.

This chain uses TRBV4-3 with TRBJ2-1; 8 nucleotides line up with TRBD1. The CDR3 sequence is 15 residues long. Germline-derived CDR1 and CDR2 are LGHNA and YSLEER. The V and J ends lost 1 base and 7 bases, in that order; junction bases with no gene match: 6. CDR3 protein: CASSQGTGFANEQFF. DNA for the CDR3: TGCGCCAGCAGCCAAGGGACAGGGTTTGCGAATGAGCAGTTCTTC.

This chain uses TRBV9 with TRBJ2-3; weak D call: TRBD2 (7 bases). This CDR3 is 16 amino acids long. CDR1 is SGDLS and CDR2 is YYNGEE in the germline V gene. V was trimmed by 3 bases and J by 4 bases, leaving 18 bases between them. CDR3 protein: CASSANGGGAADTQYF. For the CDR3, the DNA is TGTGCCAGCAGCGCAAATGGAGGGGGGGCGGCAGATACGCAGTATTTT.

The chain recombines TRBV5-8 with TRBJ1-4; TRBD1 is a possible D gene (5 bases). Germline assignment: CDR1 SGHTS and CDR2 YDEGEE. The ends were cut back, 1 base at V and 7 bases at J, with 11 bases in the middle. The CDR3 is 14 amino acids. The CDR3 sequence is CASSLTGLGEKLFF. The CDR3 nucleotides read TGTGCCAGCAGCTTGACAGGTCTCGGTGAAAAACTGTTTTTT.

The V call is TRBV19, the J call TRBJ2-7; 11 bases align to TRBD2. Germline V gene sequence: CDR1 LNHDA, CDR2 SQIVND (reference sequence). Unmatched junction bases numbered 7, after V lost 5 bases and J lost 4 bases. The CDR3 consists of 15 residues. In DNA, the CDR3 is TGTGCCAGTAGTCCCGGGACTAGCGGCCCTTACGAGCAGTACTTC. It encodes CASSPGTSGPYEQYF.

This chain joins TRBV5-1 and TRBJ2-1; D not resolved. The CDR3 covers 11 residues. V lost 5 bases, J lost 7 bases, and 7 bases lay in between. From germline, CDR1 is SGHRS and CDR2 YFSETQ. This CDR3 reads CASSLGNEQFF. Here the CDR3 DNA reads TGCGCCAGCAGTCTAGGGAATGAGCAGTTCTTC.

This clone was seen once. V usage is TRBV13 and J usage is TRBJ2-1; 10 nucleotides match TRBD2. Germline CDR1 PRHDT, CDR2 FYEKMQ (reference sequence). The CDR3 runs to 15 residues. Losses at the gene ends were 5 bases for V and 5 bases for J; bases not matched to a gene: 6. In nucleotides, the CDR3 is TGTGCCAGCAGCGTAACTAGCGGGATACACAATGAGCAGTTCTTC. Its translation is CASSVTSGIHNEQFF.

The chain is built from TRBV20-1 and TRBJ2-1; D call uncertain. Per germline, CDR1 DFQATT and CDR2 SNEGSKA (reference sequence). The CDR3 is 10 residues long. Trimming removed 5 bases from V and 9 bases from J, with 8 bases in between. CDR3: CSAYHSEQFF. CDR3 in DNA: TGCAGTGCTTACCATAGTGAGCAGTTCTTC.

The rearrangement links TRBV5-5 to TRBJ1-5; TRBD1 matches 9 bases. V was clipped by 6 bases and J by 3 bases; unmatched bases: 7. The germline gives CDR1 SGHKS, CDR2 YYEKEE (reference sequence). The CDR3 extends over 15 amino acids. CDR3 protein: CASNVGQGFNQPQHF. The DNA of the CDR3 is TGTGCCAGCAATGTGGGACAGGGCTTCAATCAGCCCCAGCATTTT.

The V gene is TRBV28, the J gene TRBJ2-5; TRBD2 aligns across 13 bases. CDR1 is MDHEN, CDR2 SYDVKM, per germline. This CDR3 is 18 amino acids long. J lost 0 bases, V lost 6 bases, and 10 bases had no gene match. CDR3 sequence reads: CASRTPGLAGSYQETQYF. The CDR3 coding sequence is TGTGCCAGCAGAACCCCGGGACTAGCGGGATCGTACCAAGAGACCCAGTACTTC.

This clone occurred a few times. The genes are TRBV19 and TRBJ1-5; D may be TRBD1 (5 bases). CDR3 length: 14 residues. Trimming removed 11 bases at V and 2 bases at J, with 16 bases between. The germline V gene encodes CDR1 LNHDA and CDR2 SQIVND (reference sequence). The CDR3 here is CAVQARGGNQPQHF. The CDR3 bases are TGTGCCGTTCAAGCCCGGGGGGGCAATCAGCCCCAGCATTTT.

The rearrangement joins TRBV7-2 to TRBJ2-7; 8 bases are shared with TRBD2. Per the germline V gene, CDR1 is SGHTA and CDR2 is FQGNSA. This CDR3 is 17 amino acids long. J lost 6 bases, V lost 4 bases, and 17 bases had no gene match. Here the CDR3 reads CASSSPLRGRRGSEQYF. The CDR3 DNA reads TGTGCCAGCAGCTCCCCTCTCCGCGGGAGGAGAGGCAGCGAGCAGTACTTC.

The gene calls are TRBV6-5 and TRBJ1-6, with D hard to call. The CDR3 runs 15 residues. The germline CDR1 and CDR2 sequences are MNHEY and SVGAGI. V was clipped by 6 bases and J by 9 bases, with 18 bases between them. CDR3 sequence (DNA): TGTGCCAGCAGCCTGGACTCGTCGGGCGGTTCACCCCTCCACTTT. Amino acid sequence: CASSLDSSGGSPLHF.

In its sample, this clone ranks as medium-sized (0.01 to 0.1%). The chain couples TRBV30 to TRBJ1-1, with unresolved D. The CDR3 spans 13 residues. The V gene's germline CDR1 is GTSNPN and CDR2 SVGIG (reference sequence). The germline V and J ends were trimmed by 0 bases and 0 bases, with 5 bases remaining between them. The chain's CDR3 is CAWSVGLNTEAFF. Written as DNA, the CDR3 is TGTGCCTGGAGTGTTGGGTTGAACACTGAAGCTTTCTTT.